This record looks at one T cell receptor (beta chain) sequence and its context. This sample is part of a study of blood T cell repertoires in COVID-19. At the level of the study: Samples came from the United States, Italy and Spain, spanning acute and convalescent COVID-19.

Clones were read by immunoSEQ multiplex PCR, and TCRdb kept only the in-frame ones, dropping some. Here the sample spans approximately 350,000 clones, 70% to 90% being singletons. During active infection, Seattle patients enrolled and were then monitored through disease. This CDR3 is built from 16 residues. Germline CDR1 SGHVS, CDR2 FQNEAQ. The V segment lost 5 bases and the J segment 5 bases; nucleotides outside the gene matches: 11. Sequencing was performed on peripheral blood. This rearrangement joins TRBV7-8 to TRBJ2-3, with 9 bases that match TRBD1. The origin of this receptor is a woman under 40 with COVID-19, enrolled during active disease. CDR3 nucleotide sequence: TGTGCCAGCAGCACGTGGACAGGGGAGGCCGGAGATACGCAGTATTTT. This encodes CASSTWTGEAGDTQYF.